The clone carrying this T cell receptor beta chain was counted many times. Its antigen is unknown. Germline lookup yields CDR1 MNHEY and CDR2 SVGAGI. The CDR3 extends over 16 amino acids. The V gene end was trimmed by 2 bases and the J gene end by 10 bases; junction bases not matched to a gene: 12. This specimen belongs to a study of blood T cells in healthy people across ages. Findings and caveats of the study: Getting older went along with TCR beta diversity per million T cells dropping roughly linearly.

Using a J-beta primer mix together with a sample-barcoded 5' primer, a second PCR was run for about 7 to 12 cycles. Each TCR beta cDNA got a 12-nucleotide random molecular identifier. TCRdb passed the 5' RACE reads through MiXCR, listing each CDR3 protein once. The data hold about 580,000 distinct CDR3 sequences, with around 48% observed a single time. This clonotype was sampled from an elderly man in good health. Specimen: blood. The gene calls are TRBV6-5 and TRBJ2-1; TRBD1 matches 9 bases. CDR3 in amino acids: CASSYLPGQGMNEQFF. The CDR3 nucleotides read TGTGCCAGCAGTTACCTTCCGGGACAGGGAATGAACGAGCAGTTCTTC.